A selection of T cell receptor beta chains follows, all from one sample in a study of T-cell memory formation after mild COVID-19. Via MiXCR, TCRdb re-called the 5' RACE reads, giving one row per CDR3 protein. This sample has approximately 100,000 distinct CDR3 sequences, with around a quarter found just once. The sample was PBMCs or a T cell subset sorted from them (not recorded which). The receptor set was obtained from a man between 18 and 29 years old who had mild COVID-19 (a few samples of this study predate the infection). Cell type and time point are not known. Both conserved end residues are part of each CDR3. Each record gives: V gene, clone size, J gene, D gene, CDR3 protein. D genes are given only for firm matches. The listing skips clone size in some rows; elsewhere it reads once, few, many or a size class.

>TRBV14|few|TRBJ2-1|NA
CASSQVSTYNEQFF
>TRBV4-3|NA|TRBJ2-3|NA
CASSQDSSTDTQYF
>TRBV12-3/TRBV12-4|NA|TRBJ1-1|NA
CASGRVMNTEAFF
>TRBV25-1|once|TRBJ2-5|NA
CASSERGQGTQYF
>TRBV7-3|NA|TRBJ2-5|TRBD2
CASSPMGGQETQYF
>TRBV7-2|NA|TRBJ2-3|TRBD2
CASSSSSGAEYF
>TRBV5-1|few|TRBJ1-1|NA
CASSLEGSANTEAFF
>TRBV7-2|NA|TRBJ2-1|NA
CASSPRTVYNEQFF
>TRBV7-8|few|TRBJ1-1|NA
CASSLLGINTEAFF
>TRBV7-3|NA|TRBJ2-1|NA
CASSLVPAYSYNEQFF
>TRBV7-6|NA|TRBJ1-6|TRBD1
CASSLAGRGFDSPLHF
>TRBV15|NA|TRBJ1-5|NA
CATSRGRVGNQPQHF
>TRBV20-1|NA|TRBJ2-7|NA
CSARDPSVTYEQYF
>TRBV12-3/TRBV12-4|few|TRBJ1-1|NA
CASSLDSIEAFF
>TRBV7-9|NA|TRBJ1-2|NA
CASRLGPSYTF
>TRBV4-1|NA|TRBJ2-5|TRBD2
CASSHPGRGTQYF
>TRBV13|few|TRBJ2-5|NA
CASSSRMDSQETQYF
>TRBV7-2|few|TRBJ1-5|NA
CASSLEGGQRPQHF
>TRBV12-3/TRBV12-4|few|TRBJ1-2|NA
CASSLPGLPHNHGYTF
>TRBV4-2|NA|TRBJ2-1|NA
CASSQDRGPEYEQFF
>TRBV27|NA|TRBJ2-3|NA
CASSSPDTQYF
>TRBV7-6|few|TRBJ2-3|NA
CASSALTGVYGDTQYF
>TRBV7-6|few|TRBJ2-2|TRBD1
CASSFVTGDTGELFF
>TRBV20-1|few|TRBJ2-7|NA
CSARDRFLPYEQYF
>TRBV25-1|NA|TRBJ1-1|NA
CASNTPWGTWDTEAFF
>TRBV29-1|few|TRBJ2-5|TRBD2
CSARGGDQETQYF
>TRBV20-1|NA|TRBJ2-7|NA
CSASGVGTPYEQYF
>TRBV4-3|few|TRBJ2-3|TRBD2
CASSQDSGLAADTQYF
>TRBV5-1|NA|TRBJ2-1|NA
CASSEHYNEQFF
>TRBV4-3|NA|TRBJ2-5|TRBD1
CASSQYRQGLGETQYF
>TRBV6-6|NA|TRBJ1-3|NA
CASSYSLGGFDTIYF
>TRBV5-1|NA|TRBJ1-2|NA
CASSLDRVPTNYGYTF
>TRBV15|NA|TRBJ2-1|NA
CATSTWTDYNEQFF
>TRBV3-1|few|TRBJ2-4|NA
CASSQVERIQYF
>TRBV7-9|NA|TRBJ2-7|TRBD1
CASSSRGRQGRSYEQYF
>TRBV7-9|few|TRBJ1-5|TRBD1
CASSGRQGGNQPQHF
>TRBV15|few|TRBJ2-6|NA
CATSRTQGSGANVLTF
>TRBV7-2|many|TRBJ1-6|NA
CASSLGFQDLHF
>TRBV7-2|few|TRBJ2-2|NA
CASSLALSTGELFF
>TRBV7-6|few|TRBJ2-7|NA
CASSSLGGEQYF
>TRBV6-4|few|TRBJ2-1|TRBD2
CASSERGYYNEQFF
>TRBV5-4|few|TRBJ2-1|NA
CAIDSAGSYNEQFF
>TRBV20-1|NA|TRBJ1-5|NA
CSARDPRDATPNQPQHF
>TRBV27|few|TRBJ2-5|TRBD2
CASSPGTSGGTQYF
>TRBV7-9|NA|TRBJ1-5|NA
CASSPDGQASNQPQHF
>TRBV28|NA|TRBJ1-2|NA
CASSRPPYGYTF
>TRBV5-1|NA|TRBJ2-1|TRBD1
CASSLVLPGGLRSYNEQFF